Sequencing of this TCR beta chain was carried out in a study of Ad26.COV2.S vaccination and SARS-CoV-2 variants. Germline lookup yields CDR1 MNHNS and CDR2 SASEGT. The CDR3 contains 15 residues. V shed 4 bases and J 7 bases; nucleotides not matched to a gene: 7. The table came from immunoSEQ multiplex PCR; TCRdb's copy has only in-frame clones and leaves some out. The sample has roughly 270,000 clones; 80% to 90% are singletons. Treatment in this sample: roughly 18 received Ad26.COV2.S at low or high dose, single or two shots; roughly five received placebo; per-sample allocation not given. The samples were gathered on day 63 after the first injection of vaccine or placebo.

J is TRBJ1-6 and V is TRBV6-1; the match to TRBD1 covers 7 bases. The TCR originated in a person between 18 and 65 years old who received the Ad26.COV2.S COVID-19 vaccine or a placebo. Material: peripheral blood, obtained in a trial of Ad26.COV2.S vaccine versus placebo. CDR3 residues: CASSGPTGNNSPLHF. The CDR3 DNA sequence: TGTGCCAGCAGTGGCCCGACAGGGAACAATTCACCCCTCCACTTT.